These T cell receptor beta chains were read from a single sample in a study of blood T cell repertoires in COVID-19. This table comes from immunoSEQ multiplex PCR, and its TCRdb copy is limited to in-frame clones, with some not included. The table shows 260,000 or so clones, with more than 75% occurring only once. The sequenced material came from PBMCs or T cells enriched from blood (not recorded which). Every receptor here comes from a man between 18 and 29 years old who had recovered from COVID-19. The CDR3 runs from the conserved cysteine through the conserved F or W. D genes are given only for firm matches. Expanded clones get a size class; other rows say once, few or many, or leave the size out.

>TRBV6-2/TRBV6-3|TRBJ2-7|-|-
CASSPAAYEQYF
TGTGCCAGCAGTCCCGCGGCTTACGAGCAGTACTTC
>TRBV29-1|TRBJ1-3|-|-
CSVEFSTLRNTIYF
TGCAGCGTTGAATTCTCGACACTTAGAAACACCATATATTTT
>TRBV5-4|TRBJ1-1|-|TRBD1
CASSARGVFGRNTEAFF
TGTGCCAGCAGCGCCAGGGGGGTGTTTGGTAGGAACACTGAAGCTTTCTTT
>TRBV11-3|TRBJ2-1|-|TRBD2
CASSLVRREGHNEQFF
TGTGCCAGCAGCTTAGTACGGCGGGAGGGCCACAATGAGCAGTTCTTC
>TRBV28|TRBJ1-4|-|-
CASSSNEKLFF
TGTGCCAGCAGTTCGAATGAAAAACTGTTTTTT
>TRBV2|TRBJ1-5|-|TRBD1
CASSSTGGWQPQHF
TGTGCCAGCAGCTCAACAGGGGGTTGGCAGCCCCAGCATTTT
>TRBV5-1|TRBJ1-1|-|-
CASSEGVEAFF
TGCGCCAGCAGCGAGGGGGTCGAAGCTTTCTTT
>TRBV15|TRBJ2-1|-|TRBD2
CATSAGGNYNEQFF
TGTGCCACCTCAGCGGGAGGGAATTACAATGAGCAGTTCTTC
>TRBV19|TRBJ2-6|-|TRBD1
CASSILQGTGANVLTF
TGTGCCAGTAGTATCCTACAGGGGACTGGGGCCAACGTCCTGACTTTC
>TRBV9|TRBJ2-2|few|-
CASSPFNTGELFF
TGTGCCAGCAGCCCCTTTAACACCGGGGAGCTGTTTTTT
>TRBV5-4|TRBJ1-6|-|-
CASSLDGQDNSPLHF
TGTGCCAGCAGCTTGGACGGACAAGATAATTCACCCCTCCACTTT
>TRBV28|TRBJ2-2|-|TRBD2
CASSQRGAGTGELFF
TGTGCCAGCAGTCAGCGGGGGGCGGGCACCGGGGAGCTGTTTTTT
>TRBV11-2|TRBJ1-3|-|-
CASSLEGAVGNTIYF
TGTGCCAGCAGCTTAGAGGGGGCCGTCGGAAACACCATATATTTT
>TRBV5-1|TRBJ2-1|-|TRBD1
CASSGRDRGFSYNEQFF
TGCGCCAGCAGCGGGAGGGACAGGGGCTTCTCCTACAATGAGCAGTTCTTC